The TCR beta chain under discussion was sequenced for a study of blood T cells in healthy people across ages. For the study at large: Template switching recovered approximately one barcoded beta molecule for every two T cells.

Together with a sample-barcoded 5' primer, a J-beta primer mix was included in a second PCR lasting about 7 to 11 cycles. A template-switch adaptor that had 12 random nucleotides put a tag on each cDNA molecule. CDR3-containing paired-end reads numbered at least 2.5 million in each sample. TCRdb analysed the 5' RACE reads with MiXCR anew, one entry per CDR3 protein. The sample lists roughly 700,000 distinct CDR3 sequences; around 25% were seen once. The CDR3 is 14 amino acids. V was cut by 1 base and J by 3 bases, with 7 bases left in between. This clonotype was seen a few times. These data were also reused for a study on T cells of mothers and their children. That paper states: Second-PCR primer M1S introduced sample barcodes and 2-4 random nucleotides.

What was sequenced was blood. V and J are TRBV12-3 or TRBV12-4 and TRBJ1-5; D gene ambiguous. The sequence was collected from a boy younger than 18 in good health. In DNA, the CDR3 is TGTGCCAGCAGTTTAGTGTCCCACAATCAGCCCCAGCATTTT. Its translation: CASSLVSHNQPQHF.